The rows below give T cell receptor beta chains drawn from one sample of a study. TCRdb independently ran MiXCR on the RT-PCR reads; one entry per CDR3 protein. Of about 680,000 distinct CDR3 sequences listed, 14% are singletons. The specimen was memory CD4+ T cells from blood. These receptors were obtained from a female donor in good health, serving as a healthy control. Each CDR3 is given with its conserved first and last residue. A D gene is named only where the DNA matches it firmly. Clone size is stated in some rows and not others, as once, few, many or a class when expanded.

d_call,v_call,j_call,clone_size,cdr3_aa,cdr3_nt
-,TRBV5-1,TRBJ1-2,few,CASSSEAYGYTF,TGCGCCAGCAGCTCGGAAGCGTATGGCTACACCTTC
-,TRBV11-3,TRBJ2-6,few,CASSSGTSGANVLTF,TGTGCCAGCAGCTCTGGAACCTCTGGGGCCAACGTCCTGACTTTC
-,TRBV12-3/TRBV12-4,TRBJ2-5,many,CASSSSLETQYF,TGTGCCAGCAGTTCATCACTAGAGACCCAGTACTTC
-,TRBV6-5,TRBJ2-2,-,CASSHPSYGGELFF,TGTGCCAGCAGTCACCCTAGCTACGGCGGGGAGCTGTTTTTT
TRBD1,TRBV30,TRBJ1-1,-,CAWSTSGTAIEAFF,TGTGCCTGGAGTACCTCCGGGACAGCTATTGAAGCTTTCTTT
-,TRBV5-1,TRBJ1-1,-,CASSSNRAEPLLNTEAFF,TGCGCCAGCAGCTCTAACAGGGCCGAACCCCTTCTGAACACTGAAGCTTTCTTT
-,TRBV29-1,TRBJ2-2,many,CSVEMWGSTGELFF,TGCAGCGTTGAAATGTGGGGATCGACCGGGGAGCTGTTTTTT
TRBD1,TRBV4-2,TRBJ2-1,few,CASSQGFHRGRDDEQFF,TGTGCCAGCAGCCAAGGGTTCCACAGGGGGCGCGACGATGAGCAGTTCTTC
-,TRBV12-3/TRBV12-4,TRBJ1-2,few,CASSLFEAAGDGGGWGHGYTF,TGTGCCAGCAGTTTATTCGAAGCGGCGGGGGACGGGGGAGGCTGGGGTCATGGCTACACCTTC
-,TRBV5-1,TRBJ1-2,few,CASSLWPGGSNYGYTF,TGCGCCAGCAGCTTGTGGCCCGGGGGCAGTAACTATGGCTACACCTTC
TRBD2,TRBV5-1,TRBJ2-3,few,CASSLAGERTDTQYF,TGCGCCAGCAGCTTAGCGGGGGAACGCACAGATACGCAGTATTTT
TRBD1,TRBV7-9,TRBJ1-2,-,CASSLDVGQVDGYTF,TGTGCCAGCAGCTTAGATGTCGGACAGGTGGATGGCTACACCTTC
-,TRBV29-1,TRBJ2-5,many,CSVVPGLEETQYF,TGCAGCGTCGTACCGGGACTCGAGGAGACCCAGTACTTC
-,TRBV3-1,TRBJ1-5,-,CASSQVPTQPQHF,TGTGCCAGCAGCCAAGTCCCCACCCAACCCCAGCATTTT
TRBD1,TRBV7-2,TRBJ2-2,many,CASSLVRQGATGELFF,TGTGCCAGCAGCTTAGTACGACAGGGGGCGACCGGGGAGCTGTTTTTT
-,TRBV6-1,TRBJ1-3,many,CASSEARGLSGNTIYF,TGTGCCAGCAGCGAAGCAAGGGGACTCTCTGGAAACACCATATATTTT
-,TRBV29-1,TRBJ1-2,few,CSVEDYREGYGYTF,TGCAGCGTTGAAGATTACAGGGAGGGGTATGGCTACACCTTC
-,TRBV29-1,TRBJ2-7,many,CSVLRSYEQYF,TGCAGCGTTTTGCGGTCCTACGAGCAGTACTTC
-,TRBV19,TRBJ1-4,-,CASSLQGLREKLFF,TGTGCCAGTAGTCTACAGGGTTTGCGCGAAAAACTGTTTTTT
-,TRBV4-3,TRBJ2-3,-,CASSPANMGGSDTQYF,TGCGCCAGCAGCCCAGCAAACATGGGGGGATCTGATACGCAGTATTTT
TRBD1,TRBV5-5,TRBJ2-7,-,CASSSFGDSSYEQYF,TGTGCCAGCAGCTCGTTCGGGGACAGCTCCTACGAGCAGTACTTC
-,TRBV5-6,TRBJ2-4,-,CASSLVGVKNIQYF,TGTGCCAGCAGCTTGGTAGGGGTCAAAAACATTCAGTACTTC
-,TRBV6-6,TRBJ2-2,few,CASRYRGGGSNTGELFF,TGTGCCAGCAGATATCGAGGGGGGGGATCAAACACCGGGGAGCTGTTTTTT
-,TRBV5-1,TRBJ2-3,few,CASSSPRGRSSTDTQYF,TGCGCCAGCAGTTCACCCCGGGGGCGATCTAGCACAGATACGCAGTATTTT
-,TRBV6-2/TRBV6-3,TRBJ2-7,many,CASSYRTKPPYEQYF,TGTGCCAGCAGTTACCGGACAAAACCCCCCTACGAGCAGTACTTC
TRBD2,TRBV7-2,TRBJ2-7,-,CASSLAKRGSYEQYF,TGTGCCAGCAGCTTAGCTAAGCGGGGGTCCTACGAGCAGTACTTC